This TCR beta chain is from a study of cytomegalovirus exposure and HLA in healthy donors (dated by TCRdb to the late 2010s). Study-level background: According to an earlier analysis of 587 of the donors, roughly 180 million T cells yielded some 110 million unique TCR beta sequences and 276 Gb of sequence data. Roughly 290 gigabases of sequencing data and approximately 92 million unique TCR sequences made up an early release that covered approximately 620 HLA-typed donors. Of the approximately 400 genotyped donors, approximately 82% fell in the genetic ancestry cluster associated with self-reported Caucasian donors. The aim of the study was to test whether cataloging public T cell receptors could identify signatures of past pathogen exposure. Using immunosequencing, the study profiled T cell repertoires from 500 to 800 subjects and related those repertoires to cytomegalovirus serostatus. Along with the approximately 650-subject first cohort, a separate validation cohort of around 110 different subjects was used. High-throughput TCR immunosequencing, statistical association of individual TCRs with disease status, and machine learning were combined to predict cytomegalovirus infection status. In a later analysis, previously published TCR beta repertoires from roughly 710 donors were re-analyzed and high-resolution HLA genotyping was added so that TCR occurrence patterns could be studied. The later analysis used no new phenotypic data to find candidate immune exposures, relying instead on TCR beta sequences and their occurrence across donors. To decide whether each TCR beta V gene segment behaved as functional or pseudogenic, an earlier analysis of 587 of the donors relied on high-throughput TCR beta sequencing. Alongside the repertoire data, information on donor age, sex, ethnicity and CMV serostatus was compiled. Genome-wide SNP genotypes for about 65% of the roughly 670 donors were used in a later genetic analysis, which treated that subset as a discovery cohort. Every repertoire in the discovery cohort had been generated on one and the same sequencing platform. Class I and class II HLA loci were covered by the typing at four-digit resolution. The number of typed donors differed by locus: about 629-630 for A, B, C, DRB1 and DQB1; some 500 for DQA1; some 610 for DPA1; and some 430 for DPB1. Five DR-DQ haplotypes were handled as single units for association and clustering because linkage in the cohort was strong. On average, roughly 250,000 unique TCR beta nucleotide sequences were sequenced per donor among more than 350 genotyped donors of the cohort, with about 19% of those sequences being non-productive.

A note on this clone: There is no known antigen for this receptor. Base qualities are missing; no much larger clone stands one base away.

CDR1 and CDR2, looked up from the germline V gene, are LGHNA and YSLEER. The CDR3 contains 13 residues, cysteine and phenylalanine counted. Left in the record is the CDR3 DNA by itself, 39 bases read in frame from the first base. Between the V and J ends, shortened by 1 base and 4 bases respectively, the junction contains 5 bases. To prepare the library, the immunoSEQ multiplex PCR assay was applied. For the multiplex PCR, a mixture combining 60 forward primers for TCR Vbeta segments and 13 reverse primers for TCR Jbeta segments was used. The CDR3 region of rearranged TCR beta genes was amplified from genomic DNA with a multiplex PCR assay. The Illumina HiSeq System was used to sequence the amplified TCR beta libraries as 87-base-pair reads. Processing in the source paper ran as follows. Across the 640 or so repertoires, a later analysis counted 75 million to 90 million unique TCR beta chains, roughly 11 million of which were shared by at least two donors. To remove PCR and sequencing errors, raw reads were error-corrected and collapsed into unique sequences using a nearest-neighbor algorithm that merged closely related sequences. CDR3 sequences were aligned to IMGT reference sequences to assign V, D and J gene segments. For a sequence to be retained, a match of at least six nucleotides to both a V gene segment and a J gene segment was required. Rearrangements were classified as productive when the CDR3 lacked stop codons and remained in frame with V and J, and all other rearrangements were classified as non-productive. CDR3 was defined according to IMGT convention as the region running from the second conserved V-encoded cysteine to the conserved J-encoded phenylalanine. Sequences without an unambiguous match to a single V gene segment were excluded from the earlier analysis of 450 to 650 of the donors. An earlier analysis of a few hundred of the donors called V segments functional above 56.7% productive rearrangements and segregating when the between-donor standard deviation exceeded 5%. A statistical classification framework was built to diagnose cytomegalovirus status from the catalog of TCR beta chain sequences. V and J gene assignment, in a later analysis, came from comparing TCR nucleotide sequences with IMGT/GENE-DB human TR gene sequences. The TCRdist pipeline was used in a later analysis to assign CDR3 sequences and most-parsimonious VDJ recombination scenarios. In a later analysis, every TCR beta chain was defined by the combination of its CDR3 amino acid sequence and its V-gene family, and reads without a unique V-gene family were dropped. As a way to deal with suspected cross-contamination and a sequencing artifact, a later analysis dropped roughly 620 nucleotide sequences that were highly shared and had low generation probability. In a later analysis, a clonal expansion index was calculated for each public chain from normalized within-repertoire ranks of inferred template counts. In a later analysis, generation probabilities were computed with a VDJ recombination model fitted to out-of-frame rearrangements, and the resulting probabilities were checked against IGoR. A later analysis scored TCR-TCR, TCR-HLA and TCR-CMV co-occurrence with hypergeometric tests, applying a repertoire-size bias correction to TCR pairs. To estimate false discovery rates, a later analysis permuted the HLA or CMV assignments 20 times. In a later analysis, co-occurring TCRs were grouped using DBSCAN, and TCRdist sequence similarity was added for clustering within HLA-allele-positive subsets. Repertoires with fewer than 30,000 or more than 120,000 public chains were left out of co-occurrence clustering, as were five repertoires with anomalous nucleotide sharing. The source is immuneACCESS, and TCRdb retained only in-frame sequences with V and J called. Part of the clones is not carried over; for the studies checked, unresolved V genes explain less than half of this, and the remainder is unexplained. The D gene and trimming were derived from the DNA, and the V and J assignments and clone size from that table. The sample data list 200,000 to 300,000 clones, and about 83% of these were observed just once. The top ten hold roughly 2% of the sample.

General conclusions and limits of the study: In the study, some 180 TCR beta chains were listed as associated with cytomegalovirus. A cluster of highly shared sequence variants was judged likely to be a technical artifact of the sequencing pipeline. A later analysis associated approximately 17,000 TCR beta sequences with specific HLA alleles at a false discovery rate of 0.05. Strong co-occurrence of HLA alleles, especially DR and DQ, made assigning TCR associations to individual alleles difficult. A later genetic analysis reported fewer N-insertions in productive TCRs among donors in an Asian-associated ancestry cluster than the roughly 700-donor mean. A few of the identified cytomegalovirus-associated TCR beta chains were confirmed in vitro to be specific for cytomegalovirus antigens. Most TCR sequences were observed very rarely across donors, whereas some public TCRs were present in many individuals. According to a later analysis, parvovirus B19, influenza, CMV and Epstein-Barr virus appeared linked to several top co-occurrence clusters. Most CMV-associated TCR beta chains appeared to be HLA-restricted in a later analysis, and the HLA associations seemed to be driven largely by CMV exposure. Because counts were too low, about 15 rarely observed V segments, including chromosome 9 orphons, were left out of the earlier analysis of a few hundred of the donors. An association between a missense DCLRE1C variant and V-gene and J-gene trimming of TCR beta chains was found in a later genetic analysis and replicated in an independent cohort. Because HLA typing was missing for some donors at each locus, association tests included only the typed subset. For the cohort, immune exposure information was limited to CMV serostatus. In a later analysis, HLA-associated TCR beta chains were found to be more clonally expanded and to have lower generation probabilities than equally common non-associated chains. In a later analysis, the rate of TCR association differed among HLA loci, with DRB1 alleles having the most associated TCRs and HLA-C alleles having the fewest. This cohort had only TCR beta chains sequenced, and the lack of alpha or paired-chain data limited which features could be detected. Linkage disequilibrium might explain the correlated functional status among segregating V segments, but an unknown experimental factor could not be ruled out. The classifier was reported to diagnose cytomegalovirus status with high specificity and sensitivity in both the original cohort and the validation cohort. In an earlier analysis of 587 of the donors, most TCR beta V segments appeared in productive rearrangements about 90% or about 30% of the time, broadly matching IMGT annotations. Roughly uniform sequencing depth across donors was assumed in presence/absence analyses, although this assumption may not hold. According to the authors, the approach could potentially be generalized to other disease states and immunological phenotypes. A further reported finding was that TCR beta sequences accurately predicted the HLA-A and HLA-B alleles for most subjects in the first cohort. Because the 87-base-pair reads could not distinguish some IMGT-functional V segments, including TRBV6-2 and TRBV6-3, those segments were excluded.

The cohort was made up of about 610 healthy bone marrow donors. All cohort members were sampled while nominally healthy, although unrecorded immune exposures were likely present. The donor was CMV seropositive and was included in the group of 270 or so seropositive cohort members. Each donor provided a peripheral blood sample, and peripheral blood mononuclear cells were used for TCR beta sequencing. The Qiagen DNeasy Blood Extraction Kit was used to extract genomic DNA from the blood cell samples. Sequencing was carried out using PBMCs. This chain is built from TRBV4-3 and TRBJ1-3, with no D gene named confidently. The TCR was taken from a woman in her forties in good health and CMV-seropositive. At the DNA level, the sequence is TGCGCCAGCAGCCAAGTCGGGGGAAACACCATATATTTT. Its translation is CASSQVGGNTIYF.